These 30 T cell receptor beta chains came from one sample sequenced in a study of CD8 T cells in Susac syndrome. The RNA input was about 0.45 to 1 ug, and it was reverse transcribed with random hexamers. TCRdb passed the immunoSEQ multiplex PCR reads through MiXCR, listing each CDR3 protein once. The repertoire holds fewer than 350,000 distinct CDR3 sequences, with under 95% as singletons. What was sequenced was CD4+ T cells from PBMCs. The receptors here all came from a human donor with multiple sclerosis.

The chain is built from TRBV7-3 and TRBJ1-2, with TRBD1 as a possible D gene (5 bases). Germline V gene data show CDR1 as SGHTA and CDR2 as FQGTGA. V was clipped by 5 bases and J by 5 bases, with 18 bases between them. This CDR3 has 15 residues. The CDR3 here is CASSPGRMSGYGYTF. The DNA for the CDR3 is TGTGCCAGCAGCCCTGGTCGAATGTCAGGGTATGGCTACACCTTC.

The genes are TRBV18 and TRBJ1-2; TRBD1 is a possible D gene (6 bases). V gave up 0 bases and J gave up 8 bases, with 16 bases separating them. In germline, CDR1 is KGHSH, CDR2 LQKENI. The CDR3 totals 15 residues. CDR3 sequence: CASSPPSQGTNGYTF. The CDR3 DNA is TGTGCCAGCTCACCACCGTCACAGGGAACGAACGGCTACACCTTC.

J is TRBJ2-2 and V is TRBV6-6; D is perhaps TRBD2 (6 bases). The germline CDR1 and CDR2 sequences are MNHNY and SVGAGI (reference sequence). The CDR3 runs 14 residues. V was trimmed by 6 bases and J by 2 bases, leaving 10 bases between them. The CDR3, as DNA: TGTGCCAGCAGCTGGGACTTTAACACCGGGGAGCTGTTTTTT. As protein: CASSWDFNTGELFF.

The chain employs TRBV24-1 and TRBJ2-5; D not certain. This CDR3 spans 13 amino acids. The germline V gene has CDR1 KGHDR and CDR2 SFDVKD. V was shortened by 4 bases and J by 5 bases, with 10 bases between the two germline ends. The CDR3 sequence: CATSDTTLETQYF. In DNA, the CDR3 is TGTGCCACCAGTGACACCACCTTGGAGACCCAGTACTTC.

The genes are TRBV12-3 or TRBV12-4 and TRBJ1-2, with 7 bases lining up with TRBD1. The CDR3 length is 14 residues. The J segment lost 6 bases and the V segment lost 5 bases, leaving 9 bases of the junction unmatched. CDR3 bases: TGTGCCAGCAGTCCTGACAGGGTCTGGGATGGCTACACCTTC. Encoded protein: CASSPDRVWDGYTF.

This sequence joins TRBV29-1 and TRBJ2-3, with D perhaps TRBD1 or TRBD2 (5 bases each). The CDR3 consists of 14 residues. V lost 1 base, J lost 1 base, and 9 bases lay in between. Germline values: CDR1 SQVTM, CDR2 ANQGSEA. This chain's CDR3 is CSVEGGTGTDTQYF. The DNA of the CDR3 is TGCAGCGTTGAAGGGGGGACCGGCACAGATACGCAGTATTTT.

The chain has TRBV9 and TRBJ1-1; tentatively, D is TRBD1 (6 bases). The CDR3 is made up of 12 amino acids. Per germline, CDR1 SGDLS and CDR2 YYNGEE. V dropped 2 bases and J dropped 9 bases, with 11 bases sitting between them. The DNA of the CDR3 is TGTGCCAGCAGCGTCGTACAGGGACAAGCTTTCTTT. Its translation is CASSVVQGQAFF. Looking up the rest from reference TRBV9 and TRBJ1-1 gives the full variable domain: DSGVTQTPKHLITATGQRVTLRCSPRSGDLSVYWYQQSLDQGLQFLIQYYNGEERAKGNILERFSAQQFPDLHSELNLSSLELGDSALYFCASSVVQGQAFFGQGTRLTVV.

The CDR3 loop is CASSTVVRGTEAFF. The CDR3 DNA reads TGTGCCAGTAGTACGGTGGTAAGGGGCACTGAAGCTTTCTTT. The V gene is TRBV19, the J gene TRBJ1-1; maybe TRBD1 (5 bases). Germline V gives CDR1 LNHDA, CDR2 SQIVND (reference sequence). The CDR3 sequence is 14 residues long. The germline V and J ends were trimmed by 4 bases and 4 bases, with 13 bases remaining between them. Full variable domain (missing parts from reference TRBV19 and TRBJ1-1): DGGITQSPKYLFRKEGQNVTLSCEQNLNHDAMYWYRQDPGQGLRLIYYSQIVNDFQKGDIAEGYSVSREKKESFPLTVTSAQKNPTAFYLCASSTVVRGTEAFFGQGTRLTVV.

V usage is TRBV7-9 and J usage is TRBJ2-1, with no clear D. The germline V and J ends were trimmed by 3 bases and 7 bases, with 4 bases remaining between them. The CDR3 extends over 11 amino acids. Per germline, CDR1 SEHNR and CDR2 FQNEAQ (reference sequence). CDR3 sequence: CASSFVNEQFF. DNA of the CDR3: TGTGCCAGCAGCTTCGTAAATGAGCAGTTCTTC.

The gene calls are TRBV15 and TRBJ2-1; tentatively, D is TRBD2 (7 bases). CDR3 length: 16 amino acids. V lost 0 bases, J lost 2 bases, and 11 bases lay in between. The germline gives CDR1 LNHNV, CDR2 YYDKDF (reference sequence). CDR3 DNA: TGTGCCACCAGCAGAGATACGGGGGGCGCCTACAATGAGCAGTTCTTC. Protein product: CATSRDTGGAYNEQFF.

This clonotype was picked up a small number of times. This chain links TRBV12-3 or TRBV12-4 with TRBJ1-1; D gene unclear. V gave up 2 bases and J gave up 4 bases, with 5 bases separating them. CDR3 length equals 12 residues. CDR3 sequence: CASSLRRTEAFF. DNA of the CDR3: TGTGCCAGCAGTTTACGGCGCACTGAAGCTTTCTTT.

J is TRBJ2-7 and V is TRBV7-8; D remains ambiguous. Trimming stripped 4 bases from V and 12 bases from J, with 16 bases between. CDR3 length: 12 residues. The germline CDR1 and CDR2 sequences are SGHVS and FQNEAQ. The CDR3 protein is CASSSDLGPRYF. The CDR3 nucleotides are TGTGCCAGCAGCTCGGACCTTGGCCCGCGGTACTTC.

The chain is built from TRBV18 and TRBJ1-1, with 9 bases fitting TRBD1. The V gene end was trimmed by 2 bases and the J gene end by 5 bases; junction bases not matched to a gene: 9. This CDR3 comprises 16 residues. Germline-derived CDR1 and CDR2 are KGHSH and LQKENI. The CDR3 sequence: CASSPFPGQGGTEAFF. For the CDR3, the DNA is TGTGCCAGCTCACCATTTCCGGGACAGGGAGGAACTGAAGCTTTCTTT.

The J gene is TRBJ2-1, the V gene TRBV3-1, with D uncertain. Germline V lookup: CDR1 LGHDT, CDR2 YNNKEL (reference sequence). This CDR3 has 12 amino acids. V was shortened by 1 base and J by 4 bases, with 2 bases between the two germline ends. CDR3 sequence reads: CASSQAYNEQFF. In DNA form, the CDR3 reads TGTGCCAGCAGCCAAGCATACAATGAGCAGTTCTTC.

This chain connects TRBV10-3 to TRBJ2-3; 8 bases agree with TRBD2. CDR1 and CDR2 (germline): ENHRY, SYGVKD. Trimming removed 5 bases from V and 2 bases from J; junction bases left unmatched: 3. The CDR3 consists of 14 residues. The CDR3 region has the DNA TGTGCCATCAGTCCGGGACTAGTCACAGATACGCAGTATTTT. It yields the protein CAISPGLVTDTQYF.

This chain links TRBV5-1 with TRBJ2-7; 7 bases are a match to TRBD1. In germline, CDR1 is SGHRS, CDR2 YFSETQ. J lost 2 bases, V lost 4 bases, and 12 bases had no gene match. The CDR3 is 16 residues long. The CDR3 reads CASSPFYPGGTYEQYF. CDR3 coding DNA: TGCGCCAGCAGCCCTTTTTACCCAGGGGGTACCTACGAGCAGTACTTC.

This chain connects TRBV20-1 to TRBJ2-3; perhaps TRBD2 as D (6 bases). V was clipped by 6 bases and J by 0 bases, with 10 bases between them. The CDR3 extends over 13 amino acids. Germline V gene sequence: CDR1 DFQATT, CDR2 SNEGSKA (reference sequence). The CDR3 loop is CSALEGSTDTQYF. CDR3 DNA: TGCAGTGCGTTGGAGGGTAGCACAGATACGCAGTATTTT.

This sequence joins TRBV6-6 and TRBJ1-6; the match to TRBD1 covers 10 bases. Germline CDR1 is MNHNY and CDR2 is SVGAGI (reference sequence). This CDR3 spans 16 amino acids. V was pared by 7 bases and J by 7 bases, with 10 bases of the junction left unmatched. CDR3 in DNA: TGTGCCAGCACCCCCGGACAGGGGGGCAGGAATTCACCCCTCCACTTT. Residues: CASTPGQGGRNSPLHF.

The rearrangement joins TRBV12-3 or TRBV12-4 to TRBJ1-1; no definite D call. The CDR3 totals 13 residues. Deletions cut 6 bases from V and 3 bases from J, with 11 bases between. The CDR3 reads CASRKPVHTEAFF. In nucleotides, the CDR3 is TGTGCCAGCAGAAAGCCCGTGCACACTGAAGCTTTCTTT.

The chain recombines TRBV9 with TRBJ2-2; D is undetermined. Germline V gene data show CDR1 as SGDLS and CDR2 as YYNGEE. Deletions cut 0 bases from V and 1 base from J, with 7 bases between. The CDR3 has 15 amino acids. The CDR3 nucleotides read TGTGCCAGCAGCGTAGGTTCGAGGAACACCGGGGAGCTGTTTTTT. It codes for CASSVGSRNTGELFF.

In this sample, this clonotype turned up once. The V and J genes are TRBV6-2 or TRBV6-3 and TRBJ2-1, with 12 bases that match TRBD2. The germline V gene has CDR1 MNHEY and CDR2 SVGEGT. V lost 0 bases, J lost 3 bases, and 0 bases stayed unmatched. This CDR3 is built from 16 residues. DNA of the CDR3: TGTGCCAGCAGTTACTCACTAGCGGGAGGCTACAATGAGCAGTTCTTC. Translated: CASSYSLAGGYNEQFF.

This chain joins TRBV7-8 and TRBJ2-7; D gene unclear. The germline CDR1 and CDR2 sequences are SGHVS and FQNEAQ. There are 13 residues in the CDR3. With 2 bases removed from V and 3 bases from J, the gap between germline ends came to 8 bases. In DNA, the CDR3 is TGTGCCAGCAGCTTATCTCGGAACTACGAGCAGTACTTC. It yields the protein CASSLSRNYEQYF.

The chain uses TRBV29-1 and TRBJ1-2; weak D call: TRBD1 (5 bases). The CDR3 has 11 residues. Germline CDR1 reads SQVTM; CDR2 reads ANQGSEA. V shed 6 bases and J shed 7 bases, with 12 bases lying between them. The CDR3 region has the DNA TGCAGCGTGCTCCGGGACTCTGGCTACACCTTC. This gives the protein CSVLRDSGYTF.

J is TRBJ2-5 and V is TRBV5-4, with TRBD2 matching over 7 bases. Germline CDR1 and CDR2: SGHNT and YYREEE (reference sequence). The CDR3 sequence is 14 residues long. Trimming took 2 bases from V and 5 from J; bases not matched to a gene: 6. The CDR3: CASSLIAGEETQYF. As DNA, the CDR3 is TGTGCCAGCAGCTTAATCGCGGGGGAGGAGACCCAGTACTTC.

The rearrangement joins TRBV15 to TRBJ2-7; TRBD1 aligns across 8 bases. The J segment lost 6 bases and the V segment lost 2 bases, leaving 9 bases of the junction unmatched. CDR3 length: 15 residues. Germline-derived CDR1 and CDR2 are LNHNV and YYDKDF (reference sequence). The CDR3: CATSRPVGQGLEQYF. The DNA of the CDR3 is TGTGCCACCAGCAGACCCGTTGGACAGGGCCTCGAGCAGTACTTC.

This chain links TRBV13 with TRBJ1-1; no firm D call. V was trimmed by 2 bases and J by 0 bases, leaving 16 bases between them. The germline V gene encodes CDR1 PRHDT and CDR2 FYEKMQ (reference sequence). There are 17 residues in the CDR3. The CDR3 loop is CASSLKGTFEMNTEAFF. CDR3 DNA: TGTGCCAGCAGCTTAAAGGGTACGTTCGAAATGAACACTGAAGCTTTCTTT.

J is TRBJ2-3 and V is TRBV7-3; 8 bases line up with TRBD2. The V gene end was trimmed by 5 bases and the J gene end by 1 base; junction bases not matched to a gene: 5. The CDR3 extends over 15 amino acids. The germline V gene has CDR1 SGHTA and CDR2 FQGTGA. CDR3 nucleotides: TGTGCCAGCAGCCCCGGGGGGGCTGGCACAGATACGCAGTATTTT. Residues: CASSPGGAGTDTQYF.

This chain connects TRBV18 to TRBJ2-7; no definite D call. V was cut by 2 bases and J by 2 bases, with 10 bases left in between. From germline, CDR1 is KGHSH and CDR2 LQKENI. The CDR3 runs to 14 residues. CDR3 loop: CASSPTTIPYEQYF. The CDR3 DNA reads TGTGCCAGCTCACCAACCACTATCCCCTACGAGCAGTACTTC. The full variable domain, in which reference TRBV18 and TRBJ2-7 provide the parts outside the CDR3, is NAGVMQNPRHLVRRRGQEARLRCSPMKGHSHVYWYRQLPEEGLKFMVYLQKENIIDESGMPKERFSAEFPKEGPSILRIQQVVRGDSAAYFCASSPTTIPYEQYFGPGTRLTVT.

This clonotype has a single count. This chain connects TRBV7-4 to TRBJ1-3; 7 nucleotides align to TRBD1. Germline assignment: CDR1 SGHVT and CDR2 SQSDAQ. The length of the CDR3 is 16 residues. V gave up 6 bases and J gave up 11 bases; unmatched junction bases: 19. CDR3 nucleotides: TGTGCCAGCAGTTTCCTGGGGGGACAGCCCGCTACTGCCATATATTTT. Its translation: CASSFLGGQPATAIYF.

V gene TRBV19 combines with J gene TRBJ1-2; D is uncertain. CDR1 and CDR2 from the germline V gene are LNHDA and SQIVND (reference sequence). This CDR3 comprises 13 residues. Deletions cut 6 bases from V and 8 bases from J, with 16 bases between. The CDR3 sequence: CASRRTNLLGYTF. CDR3 bases: TGTGCCAGTAGACGGACGAACCTCCTGGGCTACACCTTC. Variable domain in full (rest from reference TRBV19 and TRBJ1-2): DGGITQSPKYLFRKEGQNVTLSCEQNLNHDAMYWYRQDPGQGLRLIYYSQIVNDFQKGDIAEGYSVSREKKESFPLTVTSAQKNPTAFYLCASRRTNLLGYTFGSGTRLTVV.